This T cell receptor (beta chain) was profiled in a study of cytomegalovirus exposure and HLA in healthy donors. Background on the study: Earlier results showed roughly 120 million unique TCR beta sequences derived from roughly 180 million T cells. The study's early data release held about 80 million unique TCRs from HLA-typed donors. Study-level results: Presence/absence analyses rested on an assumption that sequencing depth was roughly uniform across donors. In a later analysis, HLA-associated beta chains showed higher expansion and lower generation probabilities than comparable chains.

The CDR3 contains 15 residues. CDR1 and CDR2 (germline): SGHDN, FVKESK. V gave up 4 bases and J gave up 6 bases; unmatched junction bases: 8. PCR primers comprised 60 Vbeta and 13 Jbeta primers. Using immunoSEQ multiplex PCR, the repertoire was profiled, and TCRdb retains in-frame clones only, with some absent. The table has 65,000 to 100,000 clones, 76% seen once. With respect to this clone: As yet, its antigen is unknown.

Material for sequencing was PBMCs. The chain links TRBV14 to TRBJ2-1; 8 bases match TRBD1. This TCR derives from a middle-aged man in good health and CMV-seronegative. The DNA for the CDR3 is TGTGCCAGCAGCCCCCGGGACAGGCAGGTCAATGAGCAGTTCTTC. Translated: CASSPRDRQVNEQFF.